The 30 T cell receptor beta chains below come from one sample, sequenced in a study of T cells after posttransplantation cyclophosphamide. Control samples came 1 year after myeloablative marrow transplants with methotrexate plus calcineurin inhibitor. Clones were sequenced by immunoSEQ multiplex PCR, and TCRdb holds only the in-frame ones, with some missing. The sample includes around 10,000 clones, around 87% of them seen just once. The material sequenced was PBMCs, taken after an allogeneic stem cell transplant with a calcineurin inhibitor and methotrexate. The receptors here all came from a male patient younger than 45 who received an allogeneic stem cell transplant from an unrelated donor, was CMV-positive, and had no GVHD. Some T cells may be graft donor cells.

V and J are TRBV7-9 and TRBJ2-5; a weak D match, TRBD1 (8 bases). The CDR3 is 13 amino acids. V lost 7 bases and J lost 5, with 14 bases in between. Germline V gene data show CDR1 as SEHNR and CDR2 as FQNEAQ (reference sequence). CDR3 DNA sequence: TGTGCCAGCAACAGGGGGGGGCAGGAGACCCAGTACTTC. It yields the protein CASNRGGQETQYF.

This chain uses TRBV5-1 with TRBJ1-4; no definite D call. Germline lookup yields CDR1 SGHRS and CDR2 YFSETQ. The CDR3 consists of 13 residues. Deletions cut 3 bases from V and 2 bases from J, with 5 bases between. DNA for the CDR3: TGCGCCAGCAGCTCGGTTACTAATGAAAAACTGTTTTTT. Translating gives CASSSVTNEKLFF.

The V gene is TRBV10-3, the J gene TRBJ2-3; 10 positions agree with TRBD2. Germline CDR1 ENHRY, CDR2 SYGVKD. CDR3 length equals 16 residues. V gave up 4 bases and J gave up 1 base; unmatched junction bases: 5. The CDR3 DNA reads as TGTGCCATCAGTGGGGTTGGGACTAGCGGCACAGATACGCAGTATTTT. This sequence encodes CAISGVGTSGTDTQYF.

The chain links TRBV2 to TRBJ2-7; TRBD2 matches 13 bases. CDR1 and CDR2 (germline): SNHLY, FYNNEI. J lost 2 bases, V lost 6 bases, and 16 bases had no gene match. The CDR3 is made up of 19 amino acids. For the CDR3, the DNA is TGTGCCAGCAGAAACGCAATTGGGACTAGCGGGAAGGTGACCTACGAGCAGTACGTC. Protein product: CASRNAIGTSGKVTYEQYV.

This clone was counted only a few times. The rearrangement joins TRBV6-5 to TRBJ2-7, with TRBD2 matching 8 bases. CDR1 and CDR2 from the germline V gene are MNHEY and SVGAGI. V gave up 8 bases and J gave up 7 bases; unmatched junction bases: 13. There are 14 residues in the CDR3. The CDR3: CASYVGAGVGEQYF. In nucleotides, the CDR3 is TGTGCCAGCTATGTGGGAGCGGGAGTGGGTGAGCAGTACTTC.

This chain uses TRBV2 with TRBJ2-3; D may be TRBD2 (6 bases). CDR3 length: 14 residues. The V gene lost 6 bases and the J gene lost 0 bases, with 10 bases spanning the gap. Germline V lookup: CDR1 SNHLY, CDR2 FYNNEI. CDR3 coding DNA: TGTGCCAGCAGGGGGGGAACTAGCACAGATACGCAGTATTTT. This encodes CASRGGTSTDTQYF.

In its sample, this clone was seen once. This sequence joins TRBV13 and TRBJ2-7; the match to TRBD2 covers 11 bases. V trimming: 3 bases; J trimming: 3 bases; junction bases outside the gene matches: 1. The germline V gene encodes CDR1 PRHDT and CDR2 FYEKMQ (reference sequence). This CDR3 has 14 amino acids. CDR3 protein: CASSLLAGGYEQYF. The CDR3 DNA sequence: TGTGCCAGCAGCTTGCTAGCGGGAGGCTACGAGCAGTACTTC.

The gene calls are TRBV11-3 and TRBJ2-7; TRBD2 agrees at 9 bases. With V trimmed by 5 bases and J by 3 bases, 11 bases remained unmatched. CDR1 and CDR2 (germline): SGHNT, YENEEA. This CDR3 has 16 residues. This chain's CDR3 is CASSGPGLAKIYEQYF. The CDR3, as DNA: TGTGCCAGCAGCGGACCGGGACTAGCAAAAATCTACGAGCAGTACTTC.

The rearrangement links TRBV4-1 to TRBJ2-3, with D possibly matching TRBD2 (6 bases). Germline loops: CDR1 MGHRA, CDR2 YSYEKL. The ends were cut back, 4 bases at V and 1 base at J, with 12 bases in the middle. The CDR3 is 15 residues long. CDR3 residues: CASSRGGQGTDTQYF. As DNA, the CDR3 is TGCGCCAGCAGCCGAGGAGGGCAGGGCACAGATACGCAGTATTTT.

Here the CDR3 reads CASSRASRAETQYF. DNA of the CDR3: TGCGCCAGCAGCCGGGCTAGCCGGGCGGAGACCCAGTACTTC. V gene TRBV5-1 combines with J gene TRBJ2-5, with D possibly matching TRBD2 (5 bases). The CDR3 is 14 residues long. Deletions cut 4 bases from V and 5 bases from J, with 15 bases between. From germline, CDR1 is SGHRS and CDR2 YFSETQ.

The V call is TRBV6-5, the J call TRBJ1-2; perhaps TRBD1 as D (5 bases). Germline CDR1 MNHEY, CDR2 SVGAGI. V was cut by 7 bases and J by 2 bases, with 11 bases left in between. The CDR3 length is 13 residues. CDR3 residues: CASTQAGNYGYTF. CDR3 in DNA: TGTGCCAGCACCCAGGCAGGGAACTATGGCTACACCTTC.

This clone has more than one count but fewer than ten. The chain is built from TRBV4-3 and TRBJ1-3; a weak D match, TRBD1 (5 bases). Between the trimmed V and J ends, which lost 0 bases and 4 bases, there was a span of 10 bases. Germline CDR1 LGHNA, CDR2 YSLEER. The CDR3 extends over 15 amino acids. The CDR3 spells CASSQESGYGNTIYF. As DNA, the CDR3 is TGCGCCAGCAGCCAAGAATCAGGGTACGGAAACACCATATATTTT.

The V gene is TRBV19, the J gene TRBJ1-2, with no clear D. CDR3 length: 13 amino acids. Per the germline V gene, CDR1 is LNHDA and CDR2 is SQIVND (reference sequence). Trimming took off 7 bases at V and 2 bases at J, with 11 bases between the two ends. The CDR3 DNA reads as TGTGCCAGTACCGTCCCCGAGAACTATGGCTACACCTTC. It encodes CASTVPENYGYTF.

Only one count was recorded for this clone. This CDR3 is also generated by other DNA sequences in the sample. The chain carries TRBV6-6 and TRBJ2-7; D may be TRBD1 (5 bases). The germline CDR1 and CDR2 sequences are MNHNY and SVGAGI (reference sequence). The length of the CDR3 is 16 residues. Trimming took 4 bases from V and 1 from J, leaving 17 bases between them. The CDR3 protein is CASSSGQTVASYEQYF. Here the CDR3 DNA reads TGTGCCAGCAGTTCGGGTCAGACAGTGGCTTCCTACGAGCAGTACTTC.

Written as DNA, the CDR3 is TGCGCCAGCGCTAGCGGGAGGGAGACCCAGTACTTC. Translating gives CASASGRETQYF. This rearrangement joins TRBV5-1 to TRBJ2-5, with 11 bases that match TRBD2. V shed 7 bases and J 5 bases; nucleotides not matched to a gene: 1. From germline, CDR1 is SGHRS and CDR2 YFSETQ. This CDR3 contains 12 residues.

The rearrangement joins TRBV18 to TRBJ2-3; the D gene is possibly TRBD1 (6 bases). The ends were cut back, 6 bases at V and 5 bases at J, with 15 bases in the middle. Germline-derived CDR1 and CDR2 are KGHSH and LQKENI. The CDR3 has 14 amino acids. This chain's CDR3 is CASSSNSGEDTQYF. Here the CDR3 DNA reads TGTGCCAGCTCTTCGAACTCAGGGGAAGATACGCAGTATTTT. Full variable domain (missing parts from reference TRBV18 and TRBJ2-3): NAGVMQNPRHLVRRRGQEARLRCSPMKGHSHVYWYRQLPEEGLKFMVYLQKENIIDESGMPKERFSAEFPKEGPSILRIQQVVRGDSAAYFCASSSNSGEDTQYFGPGTRLTVL.

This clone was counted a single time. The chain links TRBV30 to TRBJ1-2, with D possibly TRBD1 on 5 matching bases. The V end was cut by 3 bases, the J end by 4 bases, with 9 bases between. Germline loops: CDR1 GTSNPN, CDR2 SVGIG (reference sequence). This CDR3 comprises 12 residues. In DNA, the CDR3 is TGTGCCTGGAGGGCGACAGTCTATGGCTACACCTTC. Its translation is CAWRATVYGYTF.

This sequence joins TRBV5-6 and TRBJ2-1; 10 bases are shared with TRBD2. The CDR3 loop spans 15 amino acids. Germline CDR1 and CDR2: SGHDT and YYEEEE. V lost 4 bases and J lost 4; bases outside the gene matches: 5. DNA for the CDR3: TGTGCCAGCAGCATTAGCGGGAGGCAATACAATGAGCAGTTCTTC. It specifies CASSISGRQYNEQFF.

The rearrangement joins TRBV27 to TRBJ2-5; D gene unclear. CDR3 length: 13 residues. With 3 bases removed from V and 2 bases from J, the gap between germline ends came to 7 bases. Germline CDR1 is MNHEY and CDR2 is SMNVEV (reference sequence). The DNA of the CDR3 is TGTGCCAGCAGTTTGTTCAATCAAGAGACCCAGTACTTC. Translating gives CASSLFNQETQYF.

The chain's CDR3 is CASSSGQGTYEQYF. CDR3 coding DNA: TGTGCCAGCAGCTCCGGACAGGGGACCTACGAGCAGTACTTC. The chain carries TRBV7-9 and TRBJ2-7; 9 nucleotides align to TRBD1. Germline V gene sequence: CDR1 SEHNR, CDR2 FQNEAQ (reference sequence). The CDR3 runs 14 residues. J gave up 2 bases and V 4 bases, and 3 bases lay outside the gene matches.

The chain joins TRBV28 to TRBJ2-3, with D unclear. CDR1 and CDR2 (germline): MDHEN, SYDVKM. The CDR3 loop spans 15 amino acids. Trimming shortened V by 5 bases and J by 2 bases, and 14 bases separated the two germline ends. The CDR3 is CASSPSTGYTDTQYF. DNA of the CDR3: TGTGCCAGCAGTCCCAGTACGGGTTACACAGATACGCAGTATTTT. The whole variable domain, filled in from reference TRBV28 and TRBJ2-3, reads DVKVTQSSRYLVKRTGEKVFLECVQDMDHENMFWYRQDPGLGLRLIYFSYDVKMKEKGDIPEGYSVSREKKERFSLILESASTNQTSMYLCASSPSTGYTDTQYFGPGTRLTVL.

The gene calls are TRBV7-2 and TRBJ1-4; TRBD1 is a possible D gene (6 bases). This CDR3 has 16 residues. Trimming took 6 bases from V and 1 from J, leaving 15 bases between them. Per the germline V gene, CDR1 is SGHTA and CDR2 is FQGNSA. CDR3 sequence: CASRSGQPLTNEKLFF. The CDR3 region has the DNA TGTGCCAGCAGATCCGGACAGCCCTTAACTAATGAAAAACTGTTTTTT.

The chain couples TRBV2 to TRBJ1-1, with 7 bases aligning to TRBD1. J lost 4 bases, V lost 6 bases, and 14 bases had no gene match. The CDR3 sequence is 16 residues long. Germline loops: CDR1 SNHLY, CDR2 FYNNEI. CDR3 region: CASSEGTDPYSTEAFF. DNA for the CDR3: TGTGCCAGCAGCGAGGGGACAGACCCTTATTCCACTGAAGCTTTCTTT.

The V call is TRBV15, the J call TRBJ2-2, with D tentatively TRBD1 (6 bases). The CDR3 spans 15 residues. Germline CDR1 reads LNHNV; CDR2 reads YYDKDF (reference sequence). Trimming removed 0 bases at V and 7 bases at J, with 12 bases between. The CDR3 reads CATSRDLGAGGELFF. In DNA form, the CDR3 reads TGTGCCACCAGCAGAGATCTGGGGGCTGGCGGGGAGCTGTTTTTT.

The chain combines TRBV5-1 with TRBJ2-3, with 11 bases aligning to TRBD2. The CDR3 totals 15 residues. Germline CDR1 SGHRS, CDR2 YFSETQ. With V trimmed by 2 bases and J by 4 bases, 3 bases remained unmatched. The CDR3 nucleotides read TGCGCCAGCAGCTTACTAGCGGGAGAGGCAGATACGCAGTATTTT. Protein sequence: CASSLLAGEADTQYF.

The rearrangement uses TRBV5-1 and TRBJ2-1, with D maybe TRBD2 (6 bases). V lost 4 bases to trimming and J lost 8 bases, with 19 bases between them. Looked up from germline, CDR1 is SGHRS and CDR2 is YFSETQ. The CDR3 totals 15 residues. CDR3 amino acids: CASSAAGLRSDEQFF. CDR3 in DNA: TGCGCCAGCAGCGCGGCGGGGCTTAGGAGCGATGAGCAGTTCTTC.

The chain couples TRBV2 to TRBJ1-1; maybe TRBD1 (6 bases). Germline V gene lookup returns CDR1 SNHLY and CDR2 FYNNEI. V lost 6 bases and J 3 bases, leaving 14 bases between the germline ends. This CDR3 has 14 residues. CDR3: CASRTGRGDTEAFF. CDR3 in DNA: TGTGCCAGCAGGACAGGTCGAGGGGACACTGAAGCTTTCTTT.

The CDR3 spells CASSTSDTQYF. The CDR3 DNA reads as TGTGCCAGCAGTACATCAGATACGCAGTATTTT. The rearrangement links TRBV6-5 to TRBJ2-3; D remains unclear. The V end was cut by 5 bases, the J end by 4 bases, with 4 bases between. The CDR3 covers 11 residues. Germline lookup yields CDR1 MNHEY and CDR2 SVGAGI.

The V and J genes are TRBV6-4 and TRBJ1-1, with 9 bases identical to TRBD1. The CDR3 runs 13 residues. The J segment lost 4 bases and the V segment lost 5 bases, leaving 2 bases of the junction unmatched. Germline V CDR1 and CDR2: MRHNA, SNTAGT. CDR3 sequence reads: CASSRGQGTEAFF. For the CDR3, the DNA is TGTGCCAGCAGTCGGGGACAGGGCACTGAAGCTTTCTTT.

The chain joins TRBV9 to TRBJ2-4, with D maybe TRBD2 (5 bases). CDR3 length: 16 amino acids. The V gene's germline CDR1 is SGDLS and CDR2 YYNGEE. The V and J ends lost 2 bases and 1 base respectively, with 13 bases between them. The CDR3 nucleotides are TGTGCCAGCAGCGTGGACGGAGGCGCCGCCAAAAACATTCAGTACTTC. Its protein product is CASSVDGGAAKNIQYF.